These 5 T cell receptor beta chains share one sample of origin, sequenced in a study of blood T cell repertoires in COVID-19. Using immunoSEQ multiplex PCR, the repertoire was profiled, and TCRdb retains in-frame clones only, with some absent. Of just under 60,000 clones in the sample, around 85% were seen once. Sequenced sample: peripheral blood. These receptors were collected from a human donor in a cohort sampled during active COVID-19.

V gene TRBV11-2 combines with J gene TRBJ2-5; no definite D call. V lost 1 base to trimming and J lost 2 bases, with 2 bases between them. Germline V gene data show CDR1 as SGHAT and CDR2 as FQNNGV. The CDR3 runs 12 residues. CDR3: CASSLVQETQYF. The DNA of the CDR3 is TGTGCCAGCAGCTTAGTACAAGAGACCCAGTACTTC.

This clone was seen a few times. The gene calls are TRBV28 and TRBJ1-2; 7 bases are a match to TRBD1. Germline V lookup: CDR1 MDHEN, CDR2 SYDVKM. With V trimmed by 11 bases and J by 3 bases, 18 bases remained unmatched. CDR3 length: 16 residues. CDR3 sequence reads: CAAGGLPSFTHYGYTF. CDR3 bases: TGTGCCGCAGGGGGACTTCCTTCCTTCACTCACTATGGCTACACCTTC.

The chain has TRBV6-5 and TRBJ2-5, with 7 positions matching TRBD1. The CDR3 is 14 amino acids. V shed 6 bases and J 5 bases; nucleotides not matched to a gene: 9. The germline gives CDR1 MNHEY, CDR2 SVGAGI. CDR3 DNA: TGTGCCAGCAGCTCCGGGACAGAGGGGGAGACCCAGTACTTC. Translating gives CASSSGTEGETQYF.

This sequence joins TRBV3-1 (or the pseudogene TRBV3-2) and TRBJ1-5; D call uncertain. The CDR3 runs to 16 residues. Trimming pared 0 bases from V and 2 bases from J, leaving 11 bases between. Germline V gene data show CDR1 as LGHDT and CDR2 as YNNKEL (reference sequence). The CDR3 loop is CASSQDFASRNQPQHF. CDR3 DNA: TGTGCCAGCAGCCAAGATTTTGCGAGTCGCAATCAGCCCCAGCATTTT.

The gene calls are TRBV7-6 and TRBJ1-1; the D gene is possibly TRBD1 (5 bases). V was shortened by 5 bases and J by 0 bases, with 7 bases between the two germline ends. Germline lookup yields CDR1 SGHVS and CDR2 FNYEAQ. The CDR3 has 13 amino acids. The CDR3 loop is CASSGDLNTEAFF. The CDR3 DNA sequence: TGTGCCAGCAGCGGGGACTTGAACACTGAAGCTTTCTTT.